Shown below are 14 T cell receptor beta chains from a single sample sequenced in a study of spatial heterogeneity in lung cancer. The time point was: blood at routine non-recurrence follow-up after resection. TCRdb redid the calling of the 5' RACE reads with MiXCR, one entry per CDR3 protein. This repertoire shows 110,000 or so distinct CDR3 sequences, more than 10% found once; its top ten account for 20% to 25%. The sample consisted of PBMCs, taken at follow-up. These receptor sequences come from a female donor with early-stage non-small cell lung cancer.

The sample holds many counts of this clonotype. The chain has TRBV10-3 and TRBJ1-1; D gene ambiguous. The germline gives CDR1 ENHRY, CDR2 SYGVKD. The CDR3 is made up of 13 amino acids. V lost 10 bases and J 0 bases, leaving 12 bases between the germline ends. The DNA of the CDR3 is TGTGCCACCAGCGCACAGTTGAACACTGAAGCTTTCTTT. Its translation: CATSAQLNTEAFF.

As to this clonotype: With a much larger clone just one base away, this may be a read error. This sequence joins TRBV5-1 and TRBJ1-1, with D maybe TRBD1 (5 bases). Germline-derived CDR1 and CDR2 are SGHRS and YFSETQ. The CDR3 spans 14 residues. The CDR3 loop is CASSLSGPNTEASF. For the CDR3, the DNA is TGCGCCAGCAGCCTATCGGGACCGAACACTGAAGCTTCCTTT.

This chain links TRBV11-2 with TRBJ2-7, with D perhaps TRBD1 (6 bases). CDR3 size: 15 residues. The V end was cut by 5 bases, the J end by 5 bases, with 19 bases between. Germline CDR1 and CDR2: SGHAT and FQNNGV. CDR3 nucleotides: TGTGCCAGCAGCCCTAGCCCCCAGGGGTGGGACGAGCAGTACTTC. The encoded protein is CASSPSPQGWDEQYF.

V and J are TRBV20-1 and TRBJ1-2, with D possibly matching TRBD1 (5 bases). The CDR3 contains 10 residues. Germline CDR1 is DFQATT and CDR2 is SNEGSKA (reference sequence). The CDR3 is CAGSRDGYTF. The CDR3 coding sequence is TGCGCAGGGAGTCGCGATGGCTACACCTTC.

In DNA, the CDR3 is TGTGCCAGCAGTTTTCGACTCACTGAAGCTTTCTTT. This codes for CASSFRLTEAFF. The chain combines TRBV28 with TRBJ1-1; D is unclear. The CDR3 loop spans 12 amino acids. V gave up 3 bases and J gave up 4 bases, with 6 bases separating them. Germline values: CDR1 MDHEN, CDR2 SYDVKM.

J is TRBJ2-6 and V is TRBV7-6; D not certain. V dropped 4 bases and J dropped 0 bases, with 10 bases sitting between them. Looked up from germline, CDR1 is SGHVS and CDR2 is FNYEAQ. The CDR3 loop spans 16 amino acids. CDR3 DNA sequence: TGTGCCAGCAGCTCGGGCGGCTTCTCTGGGGCCAACGTCCTGACTTTC. This translates into CASSSGGFSGANVLTF.

CDR3 DNA sequence: TGTGCCAGCAGCCCGACAGGAGACACTGAAGCTTTCTTT. Its translation is CASSPTGDTEAFF. The rearrangement joins TRBV5-5 to TRBJ1-1, with D tentatively TRBD1 (6 bases). The CDR3 spans 13 residues. Per the germline V gene, CDR1 is SGHKS and CDR2 is YYEKEE (reference sequence). Trimming took 4 bases from V and 3 from J, leaving 10 bases between them.

The rearrangement links TRBV6-5 to TRBJ1-4, with D uncertain. Germline CDR1 and CDR2: MNHEY and SVGAGI. This CDR3 is 14 amino acids long. V was trimmed by 6 bases and J by 2 bases, leaving 10 bases between them. The CDR3 is CASRRGDTNEKLFF. For the CDR3, the DNA is TGTGCCAGCAGACGGGGAGATACTAATGAAAAACTGTTTTTT.

The chain employs TRBV3-1 and TRBJ2-3, with D perhaps assigned TRBD1 or TRBD2 (5 bases each). Germline CDR1 reads LGHDT; CDR2 reads YNNKEL (reference sequence). V shed 5 bases and J shed 3 bases, with 12 bases lying between them. The CDR3 has 14 residues. CDR3 coding DNA: TGTGCCAGCAGCTACGGGACGAGAACAGATACGCAGTATTTT. Amino acids: CASSYGTRTDTQYF.

This clonotype came up a few times. The J gene is TRBJ1-4, the V gene TRBV2; D perhaps matches TRBD1 (5 bases). CDR3 length: 13 amino acids. The ends were cut back, 4 bases at V and 6 bases at J, with 9 bases in the middle. Germline CDR1 is SNHLY and CDR2 is FYNNEI. In nucleotides, the CDR3 is TGTGCCAGCAGTGCAGGGATGTATGAAAAACTGTTTTTT. Encoded protein: CASSAGMYEKLFF.

This clonotype occurred a few times. The genes are TRBV20-1 and TRBJ2-3, with D perhaps matching TRBD2 (5 bases). The CDR3 runs 15 residues. V was shortened by 4 bases and J by 0 bases, with 14 bases between the two germline ends. Germline V CDR1 and CDR2: DFQATT, SNEGSKA (reference sequence). The CDR3 DNA reads as TGCAGTGCTATATACGGGGAAACTAGCACAGATACGCAGTATTTT. The encoded protein is CSAIYGETSTDTQYF.

This clonotype was observed many times. This chain connects TRBV18 to TRBJ2-3, with a weak D call TRBD1 (5 bases). This CDR3 comprises 16 residues. Germline-derived CDR1 and CDR2 are KGHSH and LQKENI. V was cut by 6 bases and J by 2 bases, with 18 bases left in between. CDR3 nucleotides: TGTGCCAGCTCGCCCGGGTTGACAGAACACACAGATACGCAGTATTTT. This translates into CASSPGLTEHTDTQYF.

In this sample, this clonotype turned up a few times. In DNA, the CDR3 is TGTGCCAGCAGCCAGATTGGACAGGGTCGCGATGAGCAGTTCTTC. Its protein is CASSQIGQGRDEQFF. The chain is built from TRBV5-5 and TRBJ2-1; TRBD1 matches 8 bases. The junction had 11 bases not matched to a gene; V was cut back by 4 bases and J by 8 bases. The CDR3 runs to 15 residues. Looked up from germline, CDR1 is SGHKS and CDR2 is YYEKEE (reference sequence).

This clonotype was found many times. This chain links TRBV5-1 with TRBJ2-4; D is possibly TRBD1 (5 bases). Germline V lookup: CDR1 SGHRS, CDR2 YFSETQ. The V gene lost 4 bases and the J gene lost 4 bases, with 9 bases spanning the gap. The CDR3 consists of 13 residues. The CDR3: CASSKDRKNIQYF. In DNA form, the CDR3 reads TGCGCCAGCAGCAAAGACAGAAAAAACATTCAGTACTTC.